Listed here are 10 T cell receptor beta chains from one sample, sequenced in a study of cytomegalovirus exposure and HLA in healthy donors. 60 Vbeta and 13 Jbeta primers were used in PCR. Assay: immunoSEQ multiplex PCR; the TCRdb copy retains only in-frame clones and omits some. Here the sample spans about 100,000 clones, around 76% being singletons. Sequenced input: PBMCs. These TCRs come from a woman in her fifties or sixties in good health and CMV-seropositive.

V usage is TRBV2 and J usage is TRBJ2-2, with TRBD2 as a possible D gene (7 bases). V lost 4 bases and J lost 7, with 16 bases in between. This CDR3 is 15 amino acids long. CDR1 and CDR2 (germline): SNHLY, FYNNEI. The CDR3 DNA sequence: TGTGCCAGCAGTGGAGGGGGGGGATGGAGCGGGGAGCTGTTTTTT. Translated, it gives CASSGGGGWSGELFF.

This clone has just a few counts. A read error may account for a junction end that differs from germline. The J gene is TRBJ1-1, the V gene TRBV7-9; 10 nucleotides line up with TRBD1. The CDR3 runs to 19 residues. Germline V gene sequence: CDR1 SEHNR, CDR2 FQNEAQ (reference sequence). The CDR3 sequence: CSSSLYHGTGEFGGTEAFF. Written as DNA, the CDR3 is TGTTCCAGCAGCCTCTATCACGGGACAGGGGAGTTTGGGGGCACTGAAGCTTTCTTT.

The J gene is TRBJ1-5, the V gene TRBV5-5; tentative D call: TRBD1 (6 bases). The V gene lost 2 bases and the J gene lost 3 bases, with 12 bases spanning the gap. This CDR3 has 15 residues. The V gene's germline CDR1 is SGHKS and CDR2 YYEKEE (reference sequence). This CDR3 reads CASSLQGMDNQPQHF. The CDR3 nucleotides read TGTGCCAGCAGCTTACAGGGCATGGACAATCAGCCCCAGCATTTT.

This clone came up once. V is TRBV29-1 and J is TRBJ1-5, with 7 bases matching TRBD1. This CDR3 is built from 14 residues. From germline, CDR1 is SQVTM and CDR2 ANQGSEA. Trimming at V came to 6 bases and at J to 0 bases, leaving 5 bases not matched to a gene. In DNA form, the CDR3 reads TGCAGCGTGATTGGGACAGATAGCAATCAGCCCCAGCATTTT. Translated: CSVIGTDSNQPQHF.

The V gene is TRBV10-2, the J gene TRBJ1-5; D might be TRBD1 (5 bases). CDR1 and CDR2 from the germline V gene are WSHSY and SAAADI. V dropped 2 bases and J dropped 5 bases, with 10 bases sitting between them. The CDR3 totals 14 residues. The CDR3, as DNA: TGCGCCAGCAGTGAGGGTAGGGGCTATCAGCCCCAGCATTTT. Protein: CASSEGRGYQPQHF.

The chain combines TRBV11-2 with TRBJ2-7, with D perhaps TRBD1 (5 bases). Trimming cost V 5 bases and J 3 bases, with 11 bases left between them. CDR1 SGHAT and CDR2 FQNNGV come from the germline V gene. The CDR3 is made up of 13 amino acids. The chain's CDR3 is CASSIQGFYEQYF. CDR3 in DNA: TGTGCCAGCAGCATCCAGGGCTTCTACGAGCAGTACTTC.

The rearrangement links TRBV2 to TRBJ2-2, with D unresolved. The CDR3 runs to 15 residues. Trimming took 6 bases from V and 5 from J, leaving 16 bases between them. Germline V gene data show CDR1 as SNHLY and CDR2 as FYNNEI. The CDR3 bases are TGTGCCAGCAGGACGGTGTCAGGCCGGACCGGGGAGCTGTTTTTT. Translating it yields CASRTVSGRTGELFF.

V usage is TRBV15 and J usage is TRBJ2-7; perhaps TRBD1 as D (5 bases). The CDR3 sequence is 14 residues long. Germline CDR1 is LNHNV and CDR2 is YYDKDF (reference sequence). Trimming removed 0 bases from V and 0 bases from J, with 6 bases in between. CDR3 amino acids: CATSREQGSYEQYF. CDR3 bases: TGTGCCACCAGCAGAGAGCAGGGCTCCTACGAGCAGTACTTC.

In this sample, this clone turned up a few times. V is TRBV5-1 and J is TRBJ1-2, with 11 nucleotides matching TRBD1. The CDR3 sequence is 13 residues long. Trimming at V came to 4 bases and at J to 6 bases, leaving 2 bases not matched to a gene. Germline values: CDR1 SGHRS, CDR2 YFSETQ. The CDR3 region is CASSVGQGDGYTF. The CDR3 nucleotides read TGCGCCAGCAGCGTGGGACAGGGGGATGGCTACACCTTC.

This chain links TRBV11-3 with TRBJ2-7, with 7 bases matching TRBD1. Germline loops: CDR1 SGHNT, CDR2 YENEEA. CDR3 length: 13 amino acids. Germline trimming cut 5 bases from V and 7 bases from J; bases unmatched to any gene: 8. For the CDR3, the DNA is TGTGCCAGCAGCGTAGGGGGCCCCGGGGAGCAGTACTTC. It translates to CASSVGGPGEQYF. Complete variable domain (other parts from reference TRBV11-3 and TRBJ2-7): EAGVVQSPRYKIIEKKQPVAFWCNPISGHNTLYWYLQNLGQGPELLIRYENEEAVDDSQLPKDRFSAERLKGVDSTLKIQPAELGDSAVYLCASSVGGPGEQYFGPGTRLTVT.